The sequence of this T cell receptor beta chain was determined in a study of T cell responses to AZD1222 COVID-19 vaccine. The germline V gene encodes CDR1 KGHDR and CDR2 SFDVKD. V trimming: 2 bases; J trimming: 6 bases; junction bases outside the gene matches: 8. The CDR3 runs 16 residues. TCRdb's table, derived via immunoSEQ multiplex PCR, lists solely in-frame clones and lacks some. This table has around 100,000 clones, 88% appearing once. The source is an adult in good health. The sequenced sample was peripheral blood, obtained on day 0 of AZD1222 vaccination. The V gene is TRBV24-1, the J gene TRBJ2-2, with TRBD1 identical over 7 bases. The CDR3 here is CATSDSLQGRAGELFF. As DNA, the CDR3 is TGTGCCACCAGTGATTCATTACAGGGGAGAGCCGGGGAGCTGTTTTTT.